This is a list of T cell receptor beta chains from one sample in a study of shared clonotypes between healthy human individuals. This table comes from immunoSEQ multiplex PCR, and its TCRdb copy is limited to in-frame clones, with some not included. Counted here are under 600,000 clones, over 75% occurring once; the ten biggest clones make up roughly an eighth. The sample comprised PBMCs. Receptors originate from a woman between 40 and 55 years old in good health. Some clones in this sample may be carry-over from other donors' samples. The CDR3 runs from the conserved cysteine through the conserved F or W. D genes are given only for firm matches. Not all rows give a size; the values are once, few, many and, for expanded clones, a class.

CDR3 length: 16; D gene: TRBD1; clone size: once; V gene: TRBV7-9; J gene: TRBJ2-5; CDR3 DNA: TGTGCCAGCAGCGGACCCGGGACAGGGGACCAAGAGACCCAGTACTTC; CDR3 protein: CASSGPGTGDQETQYF
CDR3 length: 19; D gene: TRBD2; clone size: .; V gene: TRBV6-1; J gene: TRBJ2-1; CDR3 DNA: TGTGCCAGCAGTGAAAGCAGACCGGGACTAGCGGGAGGGCCGAATGAGCAGTTCTTC; CDR3 protein: CASSESRPGLAGGPNEQFF
CDR3 length: 16; D gene: .; clone size: .; V gene: TRBV7-8; J gene: TRBJ1-6; CDR3 DNA: TGTGCCAGCAGCTTAGACAGAGGGTCCTATAATTCACCCCTCCACTTT; CDR3 protein: CASSLDRGSYNSPLHF
CDR3 length: 14; D gene: .; clone size: .; V gene: TRBV30; J gene: TRBJ1-4; CDR3 DNA: TGTGCCTGGAGTGTAGTGCAGGGTGCTGAAAAACTGTTTTTT; CDR3 protein: CAWSVVQGAEKLFF
CDR3 length: 14; D gene: .; clone size: .; V gene: TRBV7-9; J gene: TRBJ2-4; CDR3 DNA: TGTGCCAGCAGCTTATCGGGAAGGGGTCACATTCAGTACTTC; CDR3 protein: CASSLSGRGHIQYF
CDR3 length: 15; D gene: .; clone size: .; V gene: TRBV10-3; J gene: TRBJ2-7; CDR3 DNA: TGTGCCATCAGTGAGTCCCACCTCAGCTCCTACGAGCAGTACTTC; CDR3 protein: CAISESHLSSYEQYF
CDR3 length: 18; D gene: .; clone size: .; V gene: TRBV9; J gene: TRBJ2-3; CDR3 DNA: TGTGCCAGCAGCGTAGGCCTTTGGTCGCGGGGCCCCACAGATACGCAGTATTTT; CDR3 protein: CASSVGLWSRGPTDTQYF
CDR3 length: 17; D gene: TRBD1; clone size: .; V gene: TRBV7-2; J gene: TRBJ1-2; CDR3 DNA: TGTGCCAGCAGCTGGGGGACAGGGGAGCTACTTAACTATGGCTACACCTTC; CDR3 protein: CASSWGTGELLNYGYTF
CDR3 length: 13; D gene: .; clone size: few; V gene: TRBV19; J gene: TRBJ2-2; CDR3 DNA: TGTGCCAGTAGTGTTTATAACACCGGGGAGCTGTTTTTT; CDR3 protein: CASSVYNTGELFF
CDR3 length: 11; D gene: .; clone size: .; V gene: TRBV6-5; J gene: TRBJ2-5; CDR3 DNA: TGTGCCAGCAGGCAGGGGGGGGAGCAGTACTTC; CDR3 protein: CASRQGGEQYF
CDR3 length: 13; D gene: .; clone size: .; V gene: TRBV6-1; J gene: TRBJ2-7; CDR3 DNA: TGTGCCAGCAGTGACCCAGGGGCGCGCGAGCAGTACTTC; CDR3 protein: CASSDPGAREQYF
CDR3 length: 15; D gene: TRBD2; clone size: .; V gene: TRBV4-1; J gene: TRBJ2-7; CDR3 DNA: TGCGCCAGCAGCCAAGGACTAGCGGGAGGCTACGAGCAGTACTTC; CDR3 protein: CASSQGLAGGYEQYF
CDR3 length: 16; D gene: .; clone size: .; V gene: TRBV9; J gene: TRBJ1-3; CDR3 DNA: TGTGCCAGCAGTGTCTCTCCGGGCCCCTCTGGAAACACCATATATTTT; CDR3 protein: CASSVSPGPSGNTIYF
CDR3 length: 11; D gene: .; clone size: few; V gene: TRBV20-1; J gene: TRBJ1-2; CDR3 DNA: TGCAGTGCTACGGTTGTCTATGGCTACACCTTC; CDR3 protein: CSATVVYGYTF
CDR3 length: 14; D gene: .; clone size: .; V gene: TRBV2; J gene: TRBJ2-7; CDR3 DNA: TGTGCCAGCAAAGGGGGGGATTCGCCGCACGAGCAGTACTTC; CDR3 protein: CASKGGDSPHEQYF
CDR3 length: 12; D gene: TRBD2; clone size: .; V gene: TRBV10-3; J gene: TRBJ2-5; CDR3 DNA: TGTGCCACCCAGCGGGAAGGTGAGACCCAGTACTTC; CDR3 protein: CATQREGETQYF
CDR3 length: 11; D gene: .; clone size: .; V gene: TRBV21-1; J gene: TRBJ2-1; CDR3 DNA: TGTGCCAGCAGCATTGTTGGTGAGCAGTTCTTC; CDR3 protein: CASSIVGEQFF
CDR3 length: 15; D gene: .; clone size: .; V gene: TRBV19; J gene: TRBJ1-5; CDR3 DNA: TGTGCCAGCATGGAGGAGCAAAGGCTCAATCAGCCCCAGCATTTT; CDR3 protein: CASMEEQRLNQPQHF
CDR3 length: 16; D gene: TRBD1; clone size: .; V gene: TRBV7-8; J gene: TRBJ2-3; CDR3 DNA: TGTGCCAGCAGCTTAGGTAGGGGACAGAGCACAGATACGCAGTATTTT; CDR3 protein: CASSLGRGQSTDTQYF
CDR3 length: 12; D gene: .; clone size: .; V gene: TRBV7-2; J gene: TRBJ2-7; CDR3 DNA: TGTGCCAGCAGCCCTCGACCGTCCGAGCAGTACTTC; CDR3 protein: CASSPRPSEQYF
CDR3 length: 16; D gene: .; clone size: .; V gene: TRBV27; J gene: TRBJ2-1; CDR3 DNA: TGTGCCAGCAGTTTGGGCTCGGGTACCTTCCCCAATGAGCAGTTCTTC; CDR3 protein: CASSLGSGTFPNEQFF
CDR3 length: 12; D gene: .; clone size: few; V gene: TRBV29-1; J gene: TRBJ2-3; CDR3 DNA: TGCAGCGTAGAGGACAATATGGATACGCAGTATTTT; CDR3 protein: CSVEDNMDTQYF